This is a list of T cell receptor beta chains from one sample in a study of OX40 agonist ivuxolimab in advanced cancers. Method: immunoSEQ multiplex PCR; TCRdb's copy keeps in-frame clones and lacks some. The sample lists about 35,000 clones; 85% to 95% were seen once. Material: CD4+ or CD8+ T cells sorted from blood, obtained in a trial of the OX40 agonist ivuxolimab. The receptors originated from an adult with an advanced solid tumor such as melanoma, head and neck, liver or kidney cancer. Each CDR3 is given with its conserved first and last residue. The order of the fields is J gene, D gene, clone size, V gene, CDR3 protein, CDR3 DNA. The D gene is left open where the match is weak. Some rows mark clone size as missing; the rest say once, few, many or name a class of expanded clone.

TRBJ1-2 - - TRBV6-5 CASSQSENGYTF TGTGCCAGCAGCCAATCAGAAAATGGCTACACCTTC
TRBJ2-5 TRBD2 - TRBV4-3 CASSQGPAGAQETQYF TGCGCCAGCAGCCAAGGGCCAGCGGGGGCTCAAGAGACCCAGTACTTC
TRBJ2-7 TRBD2 - TRBV5-4 CASSLGGRTYEQYF TGTGCCAGCAGCTTGGGCGGGAGAACCTACGAGCAGTACTTC
TRBJ1-2 - - TRBV5-4 CASSFGEGYGYTF TGTGCCAGCAGCTTTGGCGAGGGTTATGGCTACACCTTC
TRBJ2-3 - - TRBV6-5 CASSPWDRDTQYF TGTGCCAGCAGTCCCTGGGACCGAGATACGCAGTATTTT
TRBJ2-5 - - TRBV11-2 CASSREQETQYF TGTGCCAGCAGCCGTGAGCAAGAGACCCAGTACTTC
TRBJ2-3 - - TRBV6-5 CASRNGWGTDTQYF TGTGCCAGCAGGAACGGTTGGGGCACAGATACGCAGTATTTT
TRBJ1-2 - - TRBV27 CASSLRVGAGDYGYTF TGTGCCAGCAGTTTAAGGGTAGGCGCTGGAGACTATGGCTACACCTTC
TRBJ1-2 - - TRBV7-9 CASSSSSTAHGYTF TGTGCCAGCAGCTCTTCATCGACGGCACACGGCTACACCTTC
TRBJ2-7 - - TRBV28 CASRSQGSYEQYF TGTGCCAGCAGGTCACAGGGCTCCTACGAGCAGTACTTC
TRBJ2-7 - - TRBV6-1 CASSEAYEQYF TGTGCCAGCAGTGAAGCCTACGAGCAGTACTTC
TRBJ1-4 - - TRBV28 CASSLRAGLGEKLFF TGTGCCAGCAGCCTCCGGGCAGGGCTGGGTGAAAAACTGTTTTTT
TRBJ1-1 - - TRBV30 CAWSGVGDTEAFF TGTGCCTGGAGTGGAGTGGGTGACACTGAAGCTTTCTTT
TRBJ1-1 - once TRBV11-2 CASSFIWRTEAFF TGTGCCAGCAGCTTTATCTGGAGGACTGAAGCTTTCTTT
TRBJ1-4 - once TRBV11-2 CAGVGGRNEKLFF TGTGCGGGAGTCGGGGGCAGGAATGAAAAACTGTTTTTT
TRBJ1-4 - - TRBV11-2 CASSFASTNEKLFF TGTGCCAGCAGCTTCGCTTCAACTAATGAAAAACTGTTTTTT
TRBJ1-5 TRBD1 - TRBV6-1 CASKPGQGFGQPQHF TGTGCCAGCAAGCCGGGACAGGGGTTTGGTCAGCCCCAGCATTTT
TRBJ1-5 - - TRBV28 CASSLGQGNQPQHF TGTGCCAGCAGTTTAGGGCAGGGAAATCAGCCCCAGCATTTT
TRBJ1-2 - once TRBV28 CASSLLRPWGGYTF TGTGCCAGCAGTTTGCTTAGGCCCTGGGGTGGCTACACCTTC
TRBJ1-1 TRBD1 - TRBV28 CASRPDRGAEAFF TGTGCCAGCAGACCTGACAGGGGTGCTGAAGCTTTCTTT
TRBJ1-4 - - TRBV6-1 CASRRQVGTNEKLFF TGTGCCAGCAGAAGACAGGTTGGAACTAATGAAAAACTGTTTTTT
TRBJ1-2 TRBD1 - TRBV7-8 CASSFLGDRRIVYGYTF TGTGCCAGCAGCTTCTTAGGGGACAGGAGGATAGTCTATGGCTACACCTTC
TRBJ2-1 TRBD2 - TRBV7-9 CASSSREGPDYNEQFF TGTGCCAGCAGCTCCCGGGAGGGTCCGGACTACAATGAGCAGTTCTTC
TRBJ2-3 - - TRBV6-5 CASSYSTPDTDTQYF TGTGCCAGCAGTTACTCGACCCCGGACACAGATACGCAGTATTTT
TRBJ1-3 TRBD1 - TRBV5-5 CASSHTGTEGNTIYF TGTGCCAGCAGCCATACCGGGACAGAAGGAAACACCATATATTTT